What follows is one T cell receptor (beta chain) and its context. The antigen it recognizes is unknown. Base qualities are not provided; no much larger clone lies one nucleotide away. The CDR1 and CDR2 encoded by the germline V gene are SGHRS and YFSETQ. Trimmed from V: 1 base; trimmed from J: 5 bases; junction bases lacking a gene match: 11. From its cysteine to its phenylalanine, the CDR3 spans 17 amino acids. The DNA shown is the 51-base CDR3, in frame from base 1. The data derive from a study of spatial heterogeneity in lung cancer (dated by TCRdb to the late 2010s). Study-level background: More beta-chain than alpha-chain transcripts were consistently detected, likely reflecting higher beta-chain transcript abundance. The study linked features of the TCR repertoire to counts of nonsynonymous mutations, which were determined by whole-exome sequencing of tumor tissue. In non-small cell lung cancer, the study made a quantitative comparison of TCR alpha and beta repertoires among multiple tumor regions, matched nontumor lung and blood. In the raw uncorrected reads, each unique combination of TCR and UMI appeared more than ten times on average. At surgery, 220 tumor regions, around 68 matched nontumor lung samples and 56 PBMC samples were TCR-sequenced for both alpha and beta chains. General study outcomes and caveats: Additional single-cell paired TCR alpha and beta sequencing was considered necessary to confirm, at a functional level, the hypothesis that regional TCRs recognize regional mutations. Ubiquitous expanded tumor TCRs showed up in blood more often at tumor resection than at routine follow-up.

The meaning of the sample's time point label: sample taken at primary tumor resection. The donors were 65 to 85 patients from the lung TRACERx cohort who had early-stage, untreated non-small cell lung cancer. Without any cell sorting, TCR sequencing was performed on whole RNA extracted either from tumor and nontumor lung tissue or from cryopreserved PBMC samples. Patients were selected for TCR sequencing only if sufficient RNA was available from at least two tumor regions. Library preparation was by 5' RACE. The reads were generated on a NextSeq 500. To allow correction of PCR and sequencing errors, the TCR library protocol tagged every TCR cDNA molecule with a unique molecular identifier. The original methods were these. TCR identification, UMI-based error correction and CDR3 extraction were all carried out with Decombinator tools. Expanded TCRs were defined as those above a frequency of 2 per 1,000, corresponding to the top 1% of the tumor frequency distribution. Renyi diversity was computed with the R vegan package after each repertoire had been subsampled 100 times to 5,000 TCRs. CDR3 similarity networks were built from amino acid triplet string-kernel similarity, with CDR3s being connected when pairwise similarity was above 0.82. TCRdb passed the public sequencing reads through fastp at Q25 and MiXCR, retaining productive beta sequences. Rows are combined by CDR3 protein, so each entry shows the most common genes and DNA. These V and J calls rely on TCRdb rather than the paper's analysis. A total of around 92,000 distinct CDR3 sequences appear in this sample, around 12% of them only once. About 38% of the sample rests with the top ten.

The rearrangement combines TRBV5-1 with TRBJ2-3; TRBD1 aligns with 9 central bases. The receptor was derived from a male donor with early-stage non-small cell lung cancer. Sequencing used PBMCs, obtained at surgery. The DNA reads TGCGCCAGCAGCTTGACCGGGACAGGGCGTTATGAAGATACGCAGTATTTT. This gives the protein CASSLTGTGRYEDTQYF.